The next 19 T cell receptor beta chains were all read from a single sample in a study of blood T cell repertoires in COVID-19. Here immunoSEQ multiplex PCR was the method, and the copy in TCRdb shows in-frame clones only, minus some. The sample has about 76,000 clones; approximately 78% are singletons. The sample consisted of peripheral blood. The receptors here all came from a human donor in a cohort sampled during active COVID-19.

V is TRBV5-1 and J is TRBJ2-3, with D possibly being TRBD2 (5 bases). This CDR3 has 14 residues. Germline V gives CDR1 SGHRS, CDR2 YFSETQ. The V end lost 5 bases, the J end lost 2 bases, and 12 bases lay between the germline ends. The CDR3 DNA follows: TGCGCCAGCAGGGTGGGAGATACCACAGATACGCAGTATTTT. Its translation is CASRVGDTTDTQYF.

The rearrangement links TRBV27 to TRBJ2-1, with TRBD1 identical over 8 bases. The CDR3 has 14 residues. V lost 7 bases and J lost 7; bases outside the gene matches: 9. Germline V gene sequence: CDR1 MNHEY, CDR2 SMNVEV (reference sequence). CDR3: CASITRQGRNEQFF. As DNA, the CDR3 is TGTGCCAGCATCACGCGACAGGGGAGGAATGAGCAGTTCTTC.

J is TRBJ1-5 and V is TRBV2; TRBD1 aligns across 7 bases. V lost 5 bases and J lost 4; bases outside the gene matches: 8. CDR1 is SNHLY and CDR2 is FYNNEI in the germline V gene. There are 15 residues in the CDR3. This CDR3 is CASSPSETGNQPQHF. The CDR3 nucleotides read TGTGCCAGCAGTCCGTCGGAGACAGGGAATCAGCCCCAGCATTTT.

The chain links TRBV20-1 to TRBJ2-1; D perhaps matches TRBD2 (5 bases). Trimming cost V 3 bases and J 7 bases, with 16 bases left between them. This CDR3 comprises 14 residues. Per germline, CDR1 DFQATT and CDR2 SNEGSKA (reference sequence). In nucleotides, the CDR3 is TGCAGTGCTAGTGGTCGGGGAAGTTTGAATGAGCAGTTCTTC. Translation gives CSASGRGSLNEQFF.

The chain is built from TRBV5-4 and TRBJ2-3; a possible D gene is TRBD1 (6 bases). The V and J ends lost 3 bases and 5 bases respectively, with 16 bases between them. Germline V gives CDR1 SGHNT, CDR2 YYREEE (reference sequence). The CDR3 loop spans 15 amino acids. CDR3 protein: CASSYRDTRGDTQYF. DNA of the CDR3: TGTGCCAGCAGCTACCGGGACACCCGGGGAGATACGCAGTATTTT.

This rearrangement joins TRBV7-9 to TRBJ1-5, with TRBD1 identical over 7 bases. CDR3 length: 15 amino acids. Looked up from germline, CDR1 is SEHNR and CDR2 is FQNEAQ (reference sequence). J was trimmed by 4 bases and V by 1 base; bases with no gene match: 4. CDR3 in amino acids: CASSLDQGDNQPQHF. Here the CDR3 DNA reads TGTGCCAGCAGCTTAGATCAGGGGGATAATCAGCCCCAGCATTTT.

In this sample, this clone turned up once. The chain is built from TRBV5-5 and TRBJ2-3; 8 positions match TRBD1. V lost 0 bases to trimming and J lost 2 bases; unmatched junction nucleotides: 2. CDR1 and CDR2 (germline): SGHKS, YYEKEE (reference sequence). CDR3 length equals 15 residues. CDR3 sequence reads: CASSLEQGDTDTQYF. The CDR3 coding sequence is TGTGCCAGCAGCTTGGAACAGGGGGACACAGATACGCAGTATTTT.

In this sample, this clone turned up a few times. The gene calls are TRBV5-4 and TRBJ1-1; 9 positions match TRBD1. This CDR3 is 15 amino acids long. Germline CDR1 reads SGHNT; CDR2 reads YYREEE (reference sequence). The J segment lost 6 bases and the V segment lost 4 bases, leaving 10 bases of the junction unmatched. CDR3 nucleotide sequence: TGTGCCAGCAGCAGGGGACAGGGTTCGGACGCTGAAGCTTTCTTT. This encodes CASSRGQGSDAEAFF.

The chain has TRBV6-1 and TRBJ2-3; tentative D call: TRBD1 (6 bases). Germline V gene lookup returns CDR1 MNHNS and CDR2 SASEGT. The CDR3 runs to 17 residues. V lost 3 bases and J 2 bases, leaving 18 bases between the germline ends. The DNA of the CDR3 is TGTGCCAGCAGTGAGCAGGGACAACCGACTGTCACAGATACGCAGTATTTT. As protein: CASSEQGQPTVTDTQYF.

This clone appeared a single time. V gene TRBV11-2 combines with J gene TRBJ1-1; 7 positions match TRBD1. The CDR3 runs to 14 residues. J gave up 6 bases and V 5 bases, and 9 bases lay outside the gene matches. CDR1 and CDR2 (germline): SGHAT, FQNNGV. CDR3 bases: TGTGCCAGCAGCGCTGGACAGGTTGCTCCTGAAGCTTTCTTT. This translates into CASSAGQVAPEAFF.

A few counts support this clone. The J gene is TRBJ1-1, the V gene TRBV7-8; 9 bases match TRBD1. Germline V gene lookup returns CDR1 SGHVS and CDR2 FQNEAQ. The CDR3 totals 14 residues. V lost 2 bases and J lost 7; bases outside the gene matches: 5. In DNA, the CDR3 is TGTGCCAGCAGCTTACAGGGACAGGGACTTGAAGCTTTCTTT. Translated: CASSLQGQGLEAFF.

The genes are TRBV20-1 and TRBJ1-5; unclear D gene. This CDR3 spans 12 amino acids. The germline V gene has CDR1 DFQATT and CDR2 SNEGSKA (reference sequence). V was clipped by 3 bases and J by 4 bases, with 7 bases between them. The CDR3 region is CSASFNNQPQHF. CDR3 in DNA: TGCAGTGCTAGTTTTAATAATCAGCCCCAGCATTTT.

This chain joins TRBV11-2 and TRBJ2-7, with D unresolved. The germline CDR1 and CDR2 sequences are SGHAT and FQNNGV. The CDR3 consists of 14 residues. V was shortened by 1 base and J by 0 bases, with 7 bases between the two germline ends. The CDR3, as DNA: TGTGCCAGCAGCTTAGTGGCAGACTCCTACGAGCAGTACTTC. It yields the protein CASSLVADSYEQYF.

The chain combines TRBV11-1 with TRBJ2-7, with 7 nucleotides matching TRBD1. V trimming: 4 bases; J trimming: 3 bases; junction bases outside the gene matches: 6. This CDR3 comprises 14 residues. CDR1 and CDR2 from the germline V gene are SGHAT and FQDESV (reference sequence). The CDR3 spells CASSSSGQFYEQYF. The DNA of the CDR3 is TGTGCCAGCAGCTCCTCGGGACAGTTCTACGAGCAGTACTTC.

The CDR3 protein is CASSQDSVPASSSGNTIYF. The DNA for the CDR3 is TGTGCCAGCAGCCAAGATTCGGTTCCAGCGAGCAGCTCTGGAAACACCATATATTTT. This chain connects TRBV4-2 to TRBJ1-3; D uncertain. This CDR3 is 19 amino acids long. Trimming cost V 0 bases and J 0 bases, with 18 bases left between them. CDR1 is LGHNA, CDR2 YNFKEQ, per germline.

The chain is built from TRBV6-5 and TRBJ1-1, with TRBD1 as a possible D gene (5 bases). V gave up 7 bases and J gave up 4 bases, with 19 bases separating them. CDR1 and CDR2 from the germline V gene are MNHEY and SVGAGI. The length of the CDR3 is 15 residues. The DNA for the CDR3 is TGTGCCAGCAAGGTCGACAGAATGTCTGCCACTGAAGCTTTCTTT. This translates into CASKVDRMSATEAFF.

The genes are TRBV7-6 and TRBJ2-4; 11 bases agree with TRBD2. CDR1 and CDR2 (germline): SGHVS, FNYEAQ. The CDR3 loop spans 16 amino acids. V lost 5 bases, J lost 5 bases, and 8 bases stayed unmatched. The CDR3 loop is CASSPGGGLAENIQYF. The DNA for the CDR3 is TGTGCCAGCAGCCCAGGGGGGGGACTAGCGGAAAACATTCAGTACTTC.

The chain couples TRBV21-1 to TRBJ2-7; the D segment call TRBD2 is taken from the table without a DNA check. TRBV21-1 is given as a pseudogene. This CDR3 comprises 16 residues. The CDR3 DNA is TGTGCCAGCAGCAAAATCGATAGCGGGAGTCAGGACGAGCAGTACTTC. It encodes CASSKIDSGSQDEQYF.

The chain combines TRBV27 with TRBJ1-2; TRBD1 matches at 7 bases. The CDR3 contains 14 residues. Trimming at V came to 5 bases and at J to 3 bases, leaving 6 bases not matched to a gene. Germline V CDR1 and CDR2: MNHEY, SMNVEV (reference sequence). CDR3 residues: CASSQTGTDYGYTF. The DNA for the CDR3 is TGTGCCAGCAGTCAAACCGGGACAGACTATGGCTACACCTTC.